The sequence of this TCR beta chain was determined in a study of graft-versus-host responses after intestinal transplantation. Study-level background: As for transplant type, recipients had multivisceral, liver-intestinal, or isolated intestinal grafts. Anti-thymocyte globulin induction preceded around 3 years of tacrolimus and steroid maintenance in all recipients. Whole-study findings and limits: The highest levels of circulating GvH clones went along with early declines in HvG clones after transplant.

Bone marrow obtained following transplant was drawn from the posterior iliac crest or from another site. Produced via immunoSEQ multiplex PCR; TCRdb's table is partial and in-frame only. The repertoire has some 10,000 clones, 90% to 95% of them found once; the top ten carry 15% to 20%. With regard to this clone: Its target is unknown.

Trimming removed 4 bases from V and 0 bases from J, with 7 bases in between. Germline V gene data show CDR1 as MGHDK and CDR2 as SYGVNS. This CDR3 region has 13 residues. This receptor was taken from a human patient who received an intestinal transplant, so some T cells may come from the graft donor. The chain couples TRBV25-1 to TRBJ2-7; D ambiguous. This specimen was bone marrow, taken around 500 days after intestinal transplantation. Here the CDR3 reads CASSGASSYEQYF. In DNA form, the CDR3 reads TGTGCCAGCAGTGGTGCTTCCTCCTACGAGCAGTACTTC.